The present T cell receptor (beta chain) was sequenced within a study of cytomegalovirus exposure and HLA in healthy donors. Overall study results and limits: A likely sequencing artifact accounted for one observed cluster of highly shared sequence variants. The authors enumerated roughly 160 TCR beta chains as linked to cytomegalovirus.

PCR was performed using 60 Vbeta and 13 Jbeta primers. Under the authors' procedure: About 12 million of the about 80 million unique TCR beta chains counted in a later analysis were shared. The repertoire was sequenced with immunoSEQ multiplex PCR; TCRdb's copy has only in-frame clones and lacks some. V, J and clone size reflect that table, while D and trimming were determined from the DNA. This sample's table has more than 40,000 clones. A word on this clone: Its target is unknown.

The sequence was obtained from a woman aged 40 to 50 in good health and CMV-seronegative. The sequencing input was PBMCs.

As DNA, the CDR3 is TGTGCCAGCAGCTTGGGGACAGGGGGCAACCGGGAGCTGTTTTTT. It encodes CASSLGTGGNRELFF. V and J are TRBV5-6 and TRBJ2-2; 11 bases map to TRBD1. CDR1 and CDR2 from the germline V gene are SGHDT and YYEEEE. J was trimmed by 9 bases and V by 0 bases; bases with no gene match: 4. The CDR3 length is 15 residues.